This T cell receptor beta chain came from a study of T cell responses to AZD1222 COVID-19 vaccine. Measured with immunoSEQ multiplex PCR; TCRdb has only the in-frame clones, and not every one. The sample lists around 160,000 clones, about 93% occurring once. The ends lost 4 bases at V and 4 bases at J; junction bases unmatched: 5. Per the germline V gene, CDR1 is SGHRS and CDR2 is YFSETQ. The CDR3 extends over 16 amino acids. The sequence derives from an adult in good health. The starting material was peripheral blood, obtained on day 0 of AZD1222 vaccination. V gene TRBV5-1 combines with J gene TRBJ1-4, with TRBD1 matching over 12 bases. The CDR3 sequence: CASSRDRGRSNEKLFF. DNA for the CDR3: TGCGCCAGCAGCAGGGACAGGGGGCGAAGTAATGAAAAACTGTTTTTT. Using reference TRBV5-1 and TRBJ1-4 for the parts outside the CDR3, the full variable domain is KAGVTQTPRYLIKTRGQQVTLSCSPISGHRSVSWYQQTPGQGLQFLFEYFSETQRNKGNFPGRFSGRQFSNSRSEMNVSTLELGDSALYLCASSRDRGRSNEKLFFGSGTQLSVL.